This T cell receptor (beta chain) was captured by sequencing in a study of blood T cell repertoires in COVID-19. Across the whole study: The United States, Italy and Spain were the sources of the acute and convalescent COVID-19 samples. T cells, B-cell-depleted T cells, or PBMCs supplied cDNA or gDNA.

Seattle cases were enrolled at active infection and followed longitudinally. TCRdb's table, derived via immunoSEQ multiplex PCR, lists solely in-frame clones and lacks some. The sample lists about 500,000 clones, roughly 89% occurring once. From germline, CDR1 is MDHEN and CDR2 SYDVKM. The CDR3 runs to 13 residues. The V gene lost 5 bases and the J gene lost 0 bases, with 5 bases spanning the gap. The gene calls are TRBV28 and TRBJ1-5; D gene uncertain. The receptor comes from a woman between 45 and 60 years old with COVID-19, enrolled during active disease. The specimen was peripheral blood. The CDR3 nucleotides read TGTGCCAGCAGTCAGATTAGCAATCAGCCCCAGCATTTT. Translated: CASSQISNQPQHF.